Following are 4 T cell receptor beta chains from one sample sequenced in a study of technical replicates of blood from several donors. Assay used: immunoSEQ multiplex PCR; TCRdb lists only in-frame clones, some missing. Of around 76,000 clones in the sample, approximately 92% were seen once. The sample consisted of T cells isolated from PBMCs. The receptors come from a human donor in good health.

The rearrangement links TRBV30 to TRBJ1-2; D is unresolved. This CDR3 has 13 amino acids. Germline V gene lookup returns CDR1 GTSNPN and CDR2 SVGIG (reference sequence). Trimming stripped 4 bases from V and 4 bases from J, with 13 bases between. The CDR3 sequence: CAWNSNRGYGYTF. CDR3 coding DNA: TGTGCCTGGAATAGCAACCGTGGCTATGGCTACACCTTC.

The J gene is TRBJ2-2, the V gene TRBV2; 8 bases match TRBD2. The CDR3 is 15 residues long. The junction had 5 bases not matched to a gene; V was cut back by 8 bases and J by 0 bases. Germline CDR1 is SNHLY and CDR2 is FYNNEI. CDR3 DNA sequence: TGTGCCAGCCGTAGCGGGATAACGAACACCGGGGAGCTGTTTTTT. Translated: CASRSGITNTGELFF. Together with reference TRBV2 and TRBJ2-2, the CDR3 gives the full variable domain: EPEVTQTPSHQVTQMGQEVILRCVPISNHLYFYWYRQILGQKVEFLVSFYNNEISEKSEIFDDQFSVERPDGSNFTLKIRSTKLEDSAMYFCASRSGITNTGELFFGEGSRLTVL.

The chain carries TRBV7-6 and TRBJ2-7; TRBD2 is a possible D gene (5 bases). V gave up 2 bases and J gave up 4 bases, with 6 bases separating them. The CDR3 runs 12 residues. CDR1 is SGHVS and CDR2 is FNYEAQ in the germline V gene. The CDR3 is CASSLTGYEQYF. The CDR3 nucleotides are TGTGCCAGCAGCTTAACGGGGTACGAGCAGTACTTC.

The V call is TRBV29-1, the J call TRBJ1-1; no clear D gene. Germline V CDR1 and CDR2: SQVTM, ANQGSEA. Trimming removed 7 bases at V and 11 bases at J, with 17 bases between. The CDR3 loop spans 11 amino acids. The CDR3 loop reads CSGGEGWDAFF. The CDR3, as DNA: TGCAGCGGGGGAGAGGGTTGGGATGCTTTCTTT.